This T cell receptor (beta chain) was sequenced for a study of shared clonotypes between healthy human individuals. The CDR3 contains 17 residues. Germline CDR1 reads SGHTS; CDR2 reads YDEGEE. V dropped 4 bases and J dropped 5; count of bases not matched to a gene: 14. Profiled with immunoSEQ multiplex PCR; TCRdb holds only in-frame clones, not every one. This sample has about 2.3 million clones, with 92% found just once. Sample: naive CD4+ T cells from PBMCs. Subset here: CD45RA+ positively selected. The sequence came from a man aged 18 to 30 in good health. Some clones in this sample may be carry-over from other donors' samples. This chain joins TRBV5-8 and TRBJ2-3, with TRBD2 identical over 9 bases. The CDR3 nucleotides read TGTGCCAGCAGCCCCCCGCGGGGGGGGCCGGCACGAGATACGCAGTATTTT. This codes for CASSPPRGGPARDTQYF.